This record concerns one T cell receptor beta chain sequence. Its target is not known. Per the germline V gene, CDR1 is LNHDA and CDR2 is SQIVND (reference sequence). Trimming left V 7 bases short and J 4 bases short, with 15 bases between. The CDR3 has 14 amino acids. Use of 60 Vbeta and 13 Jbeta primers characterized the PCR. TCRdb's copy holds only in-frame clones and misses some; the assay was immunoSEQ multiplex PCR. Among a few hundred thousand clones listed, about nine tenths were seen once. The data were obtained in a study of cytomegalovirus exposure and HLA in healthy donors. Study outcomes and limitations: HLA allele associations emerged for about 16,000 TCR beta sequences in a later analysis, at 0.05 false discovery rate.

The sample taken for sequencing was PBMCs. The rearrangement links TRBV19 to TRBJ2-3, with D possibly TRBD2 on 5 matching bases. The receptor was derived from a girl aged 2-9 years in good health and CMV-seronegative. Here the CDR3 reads CASKDSAISDTQYF. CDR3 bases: TGTGCCAGTAAGGATAGCGCAATCTCAGATACGCAGTATTTT. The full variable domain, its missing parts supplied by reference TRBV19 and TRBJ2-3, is DGGITQSPKYLFRKEGQNVTLSCEQNLNHDAMYWYRQDPGQGLRLIYYSQIVNDFQKGDIAEGYSVSREKKESFPLTVTSAQKNPTAFYLCASKDSAISDTQYFGPGTRLTVL.